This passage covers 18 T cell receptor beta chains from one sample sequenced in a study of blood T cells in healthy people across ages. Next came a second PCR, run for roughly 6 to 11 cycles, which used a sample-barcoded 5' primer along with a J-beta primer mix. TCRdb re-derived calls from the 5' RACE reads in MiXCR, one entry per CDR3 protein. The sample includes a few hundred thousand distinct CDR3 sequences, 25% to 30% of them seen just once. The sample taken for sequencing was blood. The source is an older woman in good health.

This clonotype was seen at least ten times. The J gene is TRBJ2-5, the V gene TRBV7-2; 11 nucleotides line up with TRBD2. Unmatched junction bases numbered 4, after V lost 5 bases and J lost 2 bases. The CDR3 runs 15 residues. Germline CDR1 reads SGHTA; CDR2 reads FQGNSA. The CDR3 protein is CASSKTSGTQETQYF. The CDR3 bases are TGTGCCAGCAGCAAGACTAGCGGGACTCAAGAGACCCAGTACTTC.

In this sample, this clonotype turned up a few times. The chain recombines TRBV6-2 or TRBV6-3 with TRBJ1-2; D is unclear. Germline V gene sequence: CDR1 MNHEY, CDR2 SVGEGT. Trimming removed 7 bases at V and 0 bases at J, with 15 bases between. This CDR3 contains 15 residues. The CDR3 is CASTQAWETNYGYTF. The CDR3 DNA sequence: TGTGCCAGCACCCAGGCGTGGGAAACTAACTATGGCTACACCTTC.

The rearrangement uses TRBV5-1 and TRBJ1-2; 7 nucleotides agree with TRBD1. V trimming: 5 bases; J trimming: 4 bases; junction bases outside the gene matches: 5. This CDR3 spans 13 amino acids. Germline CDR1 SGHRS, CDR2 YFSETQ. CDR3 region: CASRETGTYGYTF. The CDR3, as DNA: TGCGCCAGCAGGGAGACAGGGACCTATGGCTACACCTTC.

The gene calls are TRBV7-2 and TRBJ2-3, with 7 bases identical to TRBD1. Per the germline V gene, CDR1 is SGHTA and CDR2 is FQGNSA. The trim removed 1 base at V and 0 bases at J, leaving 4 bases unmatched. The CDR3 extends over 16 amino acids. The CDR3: CASSLVGTASTDTQYF. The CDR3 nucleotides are TGTGCCAGCAGCTTAGTGGGGACAGCTAGCACAGATACGCAGTATTTT. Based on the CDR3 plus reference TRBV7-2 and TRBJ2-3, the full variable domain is GAGVSQSPSNKVTEKGKDVELRCDPISGHTALYWYRQSLGQGLEFLIYFQGNSAPDKSGLPSDRFSAERTGGSVSTLTIQRTQQEDSAVYLCASSLVGTASTDTQYFGPGTRLTVL.

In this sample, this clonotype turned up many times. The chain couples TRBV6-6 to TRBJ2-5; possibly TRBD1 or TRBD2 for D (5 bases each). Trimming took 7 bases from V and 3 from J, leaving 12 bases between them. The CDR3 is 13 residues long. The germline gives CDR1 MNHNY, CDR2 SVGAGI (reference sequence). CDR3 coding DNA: TGTGCCAGCACCCCTATGGGGGAAGAGACCCAGTACTTC. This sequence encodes CASTPMGEETQYF.

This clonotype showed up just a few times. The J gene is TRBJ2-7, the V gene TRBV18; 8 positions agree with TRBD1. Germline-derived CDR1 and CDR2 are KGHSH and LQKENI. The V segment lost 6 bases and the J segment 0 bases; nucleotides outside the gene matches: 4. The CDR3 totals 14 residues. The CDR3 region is CASSPDRVSYEQYF. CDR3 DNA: TGTGCCAGCTCCCCGGACAGGGTCTCCTACGAGCAGTACTTC.

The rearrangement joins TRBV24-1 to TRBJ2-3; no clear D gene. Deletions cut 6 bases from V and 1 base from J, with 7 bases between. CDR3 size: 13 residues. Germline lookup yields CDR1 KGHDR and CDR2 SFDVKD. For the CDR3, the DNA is TGTGCCACCAGTCGGCAGGGCACAGATACGCAGTATTTT. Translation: CATSRQGTDTQYF.

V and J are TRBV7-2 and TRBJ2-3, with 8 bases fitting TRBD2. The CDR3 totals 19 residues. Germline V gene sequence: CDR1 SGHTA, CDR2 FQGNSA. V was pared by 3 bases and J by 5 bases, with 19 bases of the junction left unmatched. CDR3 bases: TGTGCCAGCAGCTTCGGAAGCGGGACTAGAGTGTCGGGGAGAGATACGCAGTATTTT. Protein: CASSFGSGTRVSGRDTQYF. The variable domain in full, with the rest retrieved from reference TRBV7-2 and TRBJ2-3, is GAGVSQSPSNKVTEKGKDVELRCDPISGHTALYWYRQSLGQGLEFLIYFQGNSAPDKSGLPSDRFSAERTGGSVSTLTIQRTQQEDSAVYLCASSFGSGTRVSGRDTQYFGPGTRLTVL.

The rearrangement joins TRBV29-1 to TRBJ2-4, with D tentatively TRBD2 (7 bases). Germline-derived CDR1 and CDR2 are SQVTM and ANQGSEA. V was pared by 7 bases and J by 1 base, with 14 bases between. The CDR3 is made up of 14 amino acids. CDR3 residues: CSAQRGGAKNIQYF. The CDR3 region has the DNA TGCAGCGCCCAGAGGGGGGGGGCCAAAAACATTCAGTACTTC.

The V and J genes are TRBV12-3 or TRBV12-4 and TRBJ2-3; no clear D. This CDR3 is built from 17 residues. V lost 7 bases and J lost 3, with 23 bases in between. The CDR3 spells CASTNKLTAARTDTQYF. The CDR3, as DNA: TGTGCCAGCACCAACAAATTGACTGCAGCCCGTACAGATACGCAGTATTTT.

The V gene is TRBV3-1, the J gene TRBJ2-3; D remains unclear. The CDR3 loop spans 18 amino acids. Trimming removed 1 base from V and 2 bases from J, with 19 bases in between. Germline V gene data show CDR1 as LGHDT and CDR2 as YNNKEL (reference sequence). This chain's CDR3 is CASSQAAPPSPVTDTQYF. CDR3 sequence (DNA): TGTGCCAGCAGCCAAGCGGCCCCCCCCAGCCCCGTCACAGATACGCAGTATTTT.

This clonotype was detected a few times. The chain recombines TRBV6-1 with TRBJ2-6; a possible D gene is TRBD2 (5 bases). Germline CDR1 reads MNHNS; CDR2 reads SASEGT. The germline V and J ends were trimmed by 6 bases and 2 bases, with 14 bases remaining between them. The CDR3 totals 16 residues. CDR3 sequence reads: CASSLQGSPGANVLTF. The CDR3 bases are TGTGCCAGCAGCCTCCAAGGGAGTCCTGGGGCCAACGTCCTGACTTTC.

CDR3 nucleotides: TGCAGCGGAAGAATGGACAGGGGATATGGCTACACCTTC. It codes for CSGRMDRGYGYTF. The chain carries TRBV29-1 and TRBJ1-2, with 9 bases matching TRBD1. Germline CDR1 SQVTM, CDR2 ANQGSEA. After removal of 7 bases from V and 5 bases from J, the junction contained 8 bases not matched to a gene. The CDR3 length is 13 residues.

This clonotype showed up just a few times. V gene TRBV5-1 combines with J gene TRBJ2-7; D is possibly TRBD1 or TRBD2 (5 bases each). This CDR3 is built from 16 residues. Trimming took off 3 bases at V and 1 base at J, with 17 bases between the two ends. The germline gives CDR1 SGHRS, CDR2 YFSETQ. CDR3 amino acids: CASSSRPGPKSYEQYF. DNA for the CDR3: TGCGCCAGCAGCTCCCGGCCGGGACCGAAATCCTACGAGCAGTACTTC. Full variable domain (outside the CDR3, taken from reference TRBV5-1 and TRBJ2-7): KAGVTQTPRYLIKTRGQQVTLSCSPISGHRSVSWYQQTPGQGLQFLFEYFSETQRNKGNFPGRFSGRQFSNSRSEMNVSTLELGDSALYLCASSSRPGPKSYEQYFGPGTRLTVT.

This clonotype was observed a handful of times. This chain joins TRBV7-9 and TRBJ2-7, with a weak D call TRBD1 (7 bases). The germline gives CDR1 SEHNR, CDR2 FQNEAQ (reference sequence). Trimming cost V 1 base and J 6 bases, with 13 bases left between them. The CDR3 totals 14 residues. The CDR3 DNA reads TGTGCCAGCAGCTTAGTGGAGGGGGCGAGCGAGCAGTACTTC. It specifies CASSLVEGASEQYF.

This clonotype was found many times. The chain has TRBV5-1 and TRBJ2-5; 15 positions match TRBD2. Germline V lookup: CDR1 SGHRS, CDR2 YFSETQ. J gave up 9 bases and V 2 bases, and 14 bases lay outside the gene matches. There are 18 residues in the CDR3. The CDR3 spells CASSFGLAGGLVNRAQYF. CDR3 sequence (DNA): TGCGCCAGCAGCTTTGGACTAGCGGGGGGGCTTGTGAATCGGGCCCAGTACTTC.

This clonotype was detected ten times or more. The CDR3 region has the DNA TGTGCCGCAACAGAGCCTATGAACACTGAAGCTTTCTTT. Amino acids: CAATEPMNTEAFF. The V gene is TRBV6-6, the J gene TRBJ1-1; D is ambiguous. Germline V gene sequence: CDR1 MNHNY, CDR2 SVGAGI (reference sequence). This CDR3 is built from 13 residues. The germline V and J ends were trimmed by 11 bases and 0 bases, with 13 bases remaining between them.

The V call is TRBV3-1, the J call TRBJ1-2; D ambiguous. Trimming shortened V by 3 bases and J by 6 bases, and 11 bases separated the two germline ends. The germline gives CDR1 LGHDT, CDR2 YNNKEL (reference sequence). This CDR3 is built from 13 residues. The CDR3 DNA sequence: TGTGCCAGCAGCCACATAGACCAGGATGGCTACACCTTC. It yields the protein CASSHIDQDGYTF.